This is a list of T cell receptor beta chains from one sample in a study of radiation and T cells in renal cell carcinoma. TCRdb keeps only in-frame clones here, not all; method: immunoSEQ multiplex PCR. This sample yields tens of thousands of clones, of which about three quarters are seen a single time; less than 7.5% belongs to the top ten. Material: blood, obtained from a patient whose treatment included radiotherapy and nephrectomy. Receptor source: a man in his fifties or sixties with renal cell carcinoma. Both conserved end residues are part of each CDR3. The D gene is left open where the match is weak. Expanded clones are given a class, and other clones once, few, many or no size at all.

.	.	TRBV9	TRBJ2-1	CASSAAGTNEQFF	TGTGCCAGCAGCGCCGCAGGGACCAATGAGCAGTTCTTC
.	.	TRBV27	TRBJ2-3	CASHNSRGGEDTQYF	TGTGCCAGCCACAATTCACGGGGTGGTGAAGATACGCAGTATTTT
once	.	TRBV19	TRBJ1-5	CASSIFGSDSNQPQHF	TGTGCCAGTAGTATTTTCGGATCGGATAGCAATCAGCCCCAGCATTTT
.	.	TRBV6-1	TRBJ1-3	CASSERGDQGNTIYF	TGTGCCAGCAGTGAAAGGGGGGACCAAGGAAACACCATATATTTT
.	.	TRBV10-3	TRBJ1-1	CAISEYEQDTEAFF	TGTGCCATCAGTGAGTATGAGCAGGACACTGAAGCTTTCTTT
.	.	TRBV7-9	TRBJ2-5	CASSLGGQQETQYF	TGTGCCAGCAGCTTAGGCGGACAGCAAGAGACCCAGTACTTC
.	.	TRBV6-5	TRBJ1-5	CASSYSKSGASQPQHF	TGTGCCAGCAGTTACTCGAAATCAGGGGCGAGTCAGCCCCAGCATTTT
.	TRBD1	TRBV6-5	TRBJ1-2	CASSLQGSAGYTF	TGTGCCAGCAGTTTACAGGGGTCGGCTGGCTACACCTTC
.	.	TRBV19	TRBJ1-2	CATGRSSPLGYTF	TGTGCCACCGGACGCTCATCCCCTCTTGGCTACACCTTC
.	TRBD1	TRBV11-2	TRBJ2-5	CASSRDREETQYF	TGTGCCAGCAGCCGGGACAGGGAAGAGACCCAGTACTTC
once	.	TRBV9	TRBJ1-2	CASSVVSGNPNYTF	TGTGCCAGCAGCGTAGTGTCAGGGAACCCCAACTACACCTTC
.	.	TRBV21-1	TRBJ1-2	CASSKTGGRGVISDYGYTF	TGTGCCAGCAGCAAAACGGGGGGAAGAGGGGTGATTTCCGACTATGGCTACACCTTC
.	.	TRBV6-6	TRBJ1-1	CASLLGVNTEAFF	TGTGCCAGCCTTCTAGGAGTAAACACTGAAGCTTTCTTT
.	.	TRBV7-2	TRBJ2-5	CASSFQGPRETQYF	TGTGCCAGCAGCTTCCAGGGACCGAGAGAGACCCAGTACTTC
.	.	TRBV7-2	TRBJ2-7	CASSTQTPYEQYF	TGTGCCAGCAGCACACAGACCCCCTACGAGCAGTACTTC
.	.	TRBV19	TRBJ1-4	CASARDTYEKLFF	TGTGCCAGTGCACGGGATACCTATGAAAAACTGTTTTTT
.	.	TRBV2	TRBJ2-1	CASNGAGYNEQFF	TGTGCCAGCAACGGGGCGGGATACAATGAGCAGTTCTTC
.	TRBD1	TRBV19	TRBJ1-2	CASSIDRDGNYGYTF	TGTGCCAGTAGTATTGACAGGGATGGAAACTATGGCTACACCTTC
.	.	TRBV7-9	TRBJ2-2	CASSLSRVGDTGELFF	TGTGCCAGCAGCTTATCGAGAGTAGGGGACACCGGGGAGCTGTTTTTT
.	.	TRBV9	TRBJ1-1	CASSVGRRGAEAFF	TGTGCCAGCAGCGTAGGGCGTCGGGGGGCCGAAGCTTTCTTT
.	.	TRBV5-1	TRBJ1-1	CASSLDGTSNTEAFF	TGCGCCAGCAGCTTGGATGGGACATCTAACACTGAAGCTTTCTTT
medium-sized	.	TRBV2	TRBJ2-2	CASTSVNTGELFF	TGTGCCAGCACCAGCGTGAACACCGGGGAGCTGTTTTTT
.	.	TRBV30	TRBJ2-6	CAWIGANVLTF	TGTGCCTGGATTGGGGCCAACGTCCTGACTTTC
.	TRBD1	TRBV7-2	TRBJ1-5	CASSPRTGNSNQPQHF	TGTGCCAGCAGCCCCCGGACAGGGAATAGCAATCAGCCCCAGCATTTT
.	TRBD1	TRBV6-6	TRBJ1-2	CASSYSPGTAYGYTF	TGTGCCAGCAGTTACTCCCCCGGGACAGCTTATGGCTACACCTTC
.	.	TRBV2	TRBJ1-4	CASSDWVTEKLFF	TGTGCCAGCAGTGATTGGGTAACTGAAAAACTGTTTTTT
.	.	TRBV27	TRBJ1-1	CASSLKIMNTEAFF	TGTGCCAGCAGTTTAAAGATCATGAACACTGAAGCTTTCTTT
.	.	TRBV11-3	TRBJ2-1	CASSLDPDSSGEKFF	TGTGCCAGCAGCTTAGATCCCGACTCGTCAGGCGAAAAGTTCTTC
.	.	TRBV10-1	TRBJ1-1	CASSESGRGAFF	TGCGCCAGCAGTGAGTCGGGCAGAGGAGCTTTCTTT
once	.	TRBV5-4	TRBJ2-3	CASSLSSNPSTDTQYF	TGTGCCAGCAGCTTATCCTCCAACCCTAGCACAGATACGCAGTATTTT
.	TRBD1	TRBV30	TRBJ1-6	CAWRDSYNSPLHF	TGTGCCTGGCGGGACAGTTATAATTCACCCCTCCACTTT
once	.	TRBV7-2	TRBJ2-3	CASSFRRETDTQYF	TGTGCCAGCAGCTTCCGAAGGGAAACAGATACGCAGTATTTT
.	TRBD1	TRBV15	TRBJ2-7	CATSDRGYYYEQYF	TGTGCCACCAGCGACAGGGGCTACTATTACGAGCAGTACTTC
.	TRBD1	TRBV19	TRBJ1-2	CASRDRGYGYTF	TGTGCCAGTAGAGACAGGGGCTATGGCTACACCTTC
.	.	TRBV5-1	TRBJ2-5	CASSLVIPGMETQYF	TGCGCCAGCAGCTTGGTTATCCCAGGGATGGAGACCCAGTACTTC
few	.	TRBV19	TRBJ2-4	CASSFGSAGNIQYF	TGTGCCAGTAGTTTCGGGTCAGCGGGAAACATTCAGTACTTC